Here is one TCR beta chain with its context. Its antigen is still unknown. The CDR3 sequence is 14 residues long. Trimming took off 4 bases at V and 5 bases at J, with 14 bases between the two ends. Germline V gene lookup returns CDR1 ENHRY and CDR2 SYGVKD. Assay used: immunoSEQ multiplex PCR; TCRdb lists only in-frame clones, some missing. Of 150,000 to 200,000 clones listed, 86% are singletons. The sample belongs to a study of cytomegalovirus exposure and HLA in healthy donors. Study findings and constraints: Through in vitro validation, three CMV-associated chains were shown to be specific for CMV antigens. Accounts indicate the classifier identified cytomegalovirus status with strong specificity and sensitivity. The study flagged approximately 180 TCR beta chains as cytomegalovirus-associated.

The source is a woman aged 18-29 years in good health and CMV-seronegative. Sequencing input: PBMCs. The chain has TRBV10-3 and TRBJ1-2, with D possibly matching TRBD1 (6 bases). The CDR3 spells CAISGGQRDYGYTF. The CDR3 DNA sequence: TGTGCCATCAGTGGCGGACAGCGGGATTATGGCTACACCTTC.